Listed here are 25 T cell receptor beta chains from one sample, sequenced in a study of T cells in Graves' hyperthyroidism and ophthalmopathy. RNA transcripts gave rise to amplified TCR beta CDR3 regions. HTBI primers were used for first-round RT-PCR of the TCR CDR3. TCRdb used MiXCR to reprocess the multiplex PCR reads, holding one entry per CDR3 protein. The profile shows some 340,000 distinct CDR3 sequences, around 13% of them singletons. Material for sequencing was blood. The source is a woman in her thirties or forties with Graves' ophthalmopathy.

This clonotype was recorded many times. This chain uses TRBV6-2 or TRBV6-3 with TRBJ2-1; D gene uncertain. With 6 bases removed from V and 6 bases from J, the gap between germline ends came to 12 bases. CDR1 and CDR2 (germline): MNHEY, SVGEGT. This CDR3 has 13 residues. The CDR3 reads CASRDPVLNEQFF. In DNA, the CDR3 is TGTGCCAGCAGAGACCCGGTACTCAATGAGCAGTTCTTC.

This clonotype was recorded at least ten times. The genes are TRBV27 and TRBJ1-1; 9 nucleotides match TRBD1. The J segment lost 8 bases and the V segment lost 0 bases, leaving 10 bases of the junction unmatched. CDR1 MNHEY and CDR2 SMNVEV come from the germline V gene (reference sequence). The CDR3 has 16 amino acids. CDR3 sequence (DNA): TGTGCCAGCAGTTTATCGGGACAGGGAAATGGGTTGGAAGCTTTCTTT. It yields the protein CASSLSGQGNGLEAFF.

This clonotype was detected ten times or more. V is TRBV7-9 and J is TRBJ2-7; D gene uncertain. This CDR3 region has 14 residues. CDR1 and CDR2 (germline): SEHNR, FQNEAQ (reference sequence). V lost 2 bases and J lost 0, with 8 bases in between. For the CDR3, the DNA is TGTGCCAGCAGCTTATCACAGAACTCCTACGAGCAGTACTTC. Amino acid sequence: CASSLSQNSYEQYF.

This clonotype was detected many times. This chain connects TRBV28 to TRBJ1-1; D remains unclear. V lost 6 bases and J 8 bases, leaving 13 bases between the germline ends. This CDR3 spans 12 amino acids. Germline V gene lookup returns CDR1 MDHEN and CDR2 SYDVKM. The chain's CDR3 is CASSPGRSEAFF. In nucleotides, the CDR3 is TGTGCCAGCAGCCCAGGACGGTCAGAAGCTTTCTTT.

This clonotype was observed at least ten times. The rearrangement uses TRBV12-3 or TRBV12-4 and TRBJ1-1; D ambiguous. This CDR3 comprises 12 residues. The V gene lost 3 bases and the J gene lost 10 bases, with 12 bases spanning the gap. The CDR3 sequence is CASSFSSVGAFF. In nucleotides, the CDR3 is TGTGCCAGCAGTTTCAGTTCTGTAGGAGCTTTCTTT.

The rearrangement uses TRBV20-1 and TRBJ2-1; unclear D gene. V lost 6 bases and J 5 bases, leaving 11 bases between the germline ends. Germline loops: CDR1 DFQATT, CDR2 SNEGSKA (reference sequence). This CDR3 is built from 12 residues. This chain's CDR3 is CSADKWDNEQFF. The DNA for the CDR3 is TGCAGTGCCGACAAATGGGACAATGAGCAGTTCTTC.

This clonotype appeared a few times. The junction and the germline gene differ at one end; a read error may be behind it. This chain uses TRBV10-3 with TRBJ1-2; 7 bases map to TRBD1. Germline V gene lookup returns CDR1 ENHRY and CDR2 SYGVKD. CDR3 length equals 15 residues. The CDR3 region is CAVSAQGGVDYGYTF. CDR3 DNA: TGTGCCGTCAGTGCTCAGGGGGGTGTCGACTATGGCTACACCTTC.

This chain uses TRBV19 with TRBJ2-6, with D hard to call. Germline loops: CDR1 LNHDA, CDR2 SQIVND (reference sequence). This CDR3 region has 15 residues. The V end was cut by 0 bases, the J end by 2 bases, with 5 bases between. In DNA, the CDR3 is TGTGCCAGTAGTATAGAGGGAACTGGGGCCAACGTCCTGACTTTC. Its translation: CASSIEGTGANVLTF.

Many counts were recorded for this clonotype. The chain carries TRBV29-1 and TRBJ2-1; D is undetermined. CDR3 size: 10 residues. Per germline, CDR1 SQVTM and CDR2 ANQGSEA. The V gene lost 5 bases and the J gene lost 10 bases, with 9 bases spanning the gap. This CDR3 reads CSVWKVEQFF. The CDR3, as DNA: TGCAGCGTTTGGAAGGTCGAGCAGTTCTTC.

The chain links TRBV9 to TRBJ2-3, with 14 bases lining up with TRBD2. With 3 bases clipped from V and 3 bases from J, the junction kept 9 bases outside the gene matches. This CDR3 is built from 18 residues. The germline V gene encodes CDR1 SGDLS and CDR2 YYNGEE. The CDR3 region is CASSAGRLAGGKTDTQYF. The DNA for the CDR3 is TGTGCCAGCAGCGCCGGACGACTAGCGGGAGGGAAGACAGATACGCAGTATTTT.

There are a few counts of this clonotype. V gene TRBV15 combines with J gene TRBJ2-7; 12 bases match TRBD2. The CDR3 sequence is 17 residues long. With V trimmed by 5 bases and J by 3 bases, 11 bases remained unmatched. Germline values: CDR1 LNHNV, CDR2 YYDKDF (reference sequence). Here the CDR3 DNA reads TGTGCCACCAGCCCTAGGAGGACTAGCGGGGACCACTACGAGCAGTACTTC. Encoded protein: CATSPRRTSGDHYEQYF.

There are many counts of this clonotype. The chain couples TRBV11-2 to TRBJ2-7; 9 bases agree with TRBD1. Germline V gene sequence: CDR1 SGHAT, CDR2 FQNNGV. Germline trimming cut 1 base from V and 5 bases from J; bases unmatched to any gene: 21. This CDR3 region has 20 residues. CDR3 residues: CASSLGVRVVRDRESHEQYF. DNA of the CDR3: TGTGCCAGCAGCTTAGGGGTTCGGGTAGTCCGGGACAGGGAATCCCACGAGCAGTACTTC.

Many counts were recorded for this clonotype. V is TRBV28 and J is TRBJ2-3; D is ambiguous. The CDR3 consists of 13 residues. Germline CDR1 MDHEN, CDR2 SYDVKM. Trimming removed 4 bases at V and 6 bases at J, with 11 bases between. CDR3 DNA: TGTGCCAGCAGTTCCTTGACAATCGATACGCAGTATTTT. Translated: CASSSLTIDTQYF.

Of note for this clonotype: A read error may explain this, as a much larger clone is one base away. This rearrangement joins TRBV24-1 to TRBJ2-7; no firm D call. The CDR3 covers 16 residues. Germline V gene sequence: CDR1 KGHDR, CDR2 SFDVKD. V shed 3 bases and J shed 9 bases, with 23 bases lying between them. In DNA, the CDR3 is TGTGCCACCAGTGATGACCGACCTTCCTCCTGCCCCGGGCAGTACTTC. Its translation: CATSDDRPSSCPGQYF.

This clonotype was found a few times. The gene calls are TRBV2 and TRBJ1-1; unclear D gene. This CDR3 comprises 14 residues. Germline V CDR1 and CDR2: SNHLY, FYNNEI. Deletions cut 7 bases from V and 1 base from J, with 13 bases between. The CDR3 reads CASMVEIKNTEAFF. The CDR3 DNA follows: TGTGCCAGCATGGTTGAGATCAAGAACACTGAAGCTTTCTTT. The whole variable domain, filled in from reference TRBV2 and TRBJ1-1, reads EPEVTQTPSHQVTQMGQEVILRCVPISNHLYFYWYRQILGQKVEFLVSFYNNEISEKSEIFDDQFSVERPDGSNFTLKIRSTKLEDSAMYFCASMVEIKNTEAFFGQGTRLTVV.

This clonotype was detected ten times or more. The chain joins TRBV3-1 to TRBJ1-2; tentatively, D is TRBD1 (6 bases). The CDR3 has 13 residues. Trimming left V 3 bases short and J 3 bases short, with 8 bases between. The V gene's germline CDR1 is LGHDT and CDR2 YNNKEL (reference sequence). The CDR3: CASSHRGDYGYTF. DNA of the CDR3: TGTGCCAGCAGCCACAGGGGTGACTATGGCTACACCTTC.

This clonotype has a count of ten or more. The chain carries TRBV12-3 or TRBV12-4 and TRBJ1-1, with 7 bases lining up with TRBD1. CDR3 length: 15 amino acids. The V gene end was trimmed by 3 bases and the J gene end by 5 bases; junction bases not matched to a gene: 9. CDR3 bases: TGTGCCAGCAGTTTCCCTCAGGCCAGGGGGACTGAAGCTTTCTTT. Translation: CASSFPQARGTEAFF.

At least ten counts were recorded for this clonotype. This chain uses TRBV6-1 with TRBJ1-6; no definite D call. The CDR3 length is 11 residues. Germline loops: CDR1 MNHNS, CDR2 SASEGT. V dropped 8 bases and J dropped 13 bases, with 12 bases sitting between them. CDR3 sequence reads: CASCGNGPLHF. In nucleotides, the CDR3 is TGTGCCAGCTGTGGCAATGGGCCCCTCCACTTT.

This clonotype was recorded at least ten times. This chain links TRBV28 with TRBJ2-7; 9 nucleotides match TRBD2. Looked up from germline, CDR1 is MDHEN and CDR2 is SYDVKM. This CDR3 has 15 amino acids. The J segment lost 6 bases and the V segment lost 3 bases, leaving 9 bases of the junction unmatched. This chain's CDR3 is CASSFSGGRALEQYF. CDR3 nucleotide sequence: TGTGCCAGCAGTTTCTCGGGCGGGAGGGCCCTCGAGCAGTACTTC.

This clonotype was detected ten times or more. V gene TRBV20-1 combines with J gene TRBJ2-3; the match to TRBD2 covers 13 bases. V shed 1 base, J shed 10 bases, and the junction held 17 bases outside the gene matches. CDR3 length: 18 residues. The germline gives CDR1 DFQATT, CDR2 SNEGSKA (reference sequence). In DNA form, the CDR3 reads TGCAGTGCTAGAGCTACCGTCTTGACTAGCGGGAGGTTTCGCTCGCAGTATTTT. Protein: CSARATVLTSGRFRSQYF.

This clonotype has just a few counts. The J gene is TRBJ1-3, the V gene TRBV12-3 or TRBV12-4; D is unresolved. The CDR3 loop spans 15 amino acids. With 8 bases removed from V and 0 bases from J, the gap between germline ends came to 14 bases. CDR3 nucleotides: TGTGCCAGCCGATCTAAAGGCGACTCTGGAAACACCATATATTTT. Amino acids: CASRSKGDSGNTIYF.

In this sample, this clonotype turned up many times. As DNA, the CDR3 is TGCAGCGTCGCCCGGGGAAACCCAGCCTACGAGCAGTACTTC. Residues: CSVARGNPAYEQYF. The chain employs TRBV29-1 and TRBJ2-7; possible D gene TRBD2, 5 bases. Per the germline V gene, CDR1 is SQVTM and CDR2 is ANQGSEA. This CDR3 has 14 amino acids. V lost 6 bases and J 2 bases, leaving 17 bases between the germline ends.

There are many counts of this clonotype. This chain joins TRBV12-3 or TRBV12-4 and TRBJ2-1, with 9 bases that match TRBD1. Trimming cost V 2 bases and J 2 bases; bases outside gene matches: 4. The length of the CDR3 is 16 residues. CDR3 sequence reads: CASSLIGTGPYNEQFF. In DNA, the CDR3 is TGTGCCAGCAGTTTAATCGGGACAGGGCCCTACAATGAGCAGTTCTTC.

This clonotype was picked up many times. The chain carries TRBV7-6 and TRBJ2-5; no definite D call. The germline gives CDR1 SGHVS, CDR2 FNYEAQ. V gave up 1 base and J gave up 1 base, with 7 bases separating them. The CDR3 is 14 amino acids. The chain's CDR3 is CASSLGAFQETQYF. As DNA, the CDR3 is TGTGCCAGCAGCTTAGGTGCGTTCCAAGAGACCCAGTACTTC.

The chain has TRBV4-1 and TRBJ2-1, with D perhaps matching TRBD2 (5 bases). This CDR3 contains 15 residues. CDR1 MGHRA and CDR2 YSYEKL come from the germline V gene. Trimming took off 4 bases at V and 7 bases at J, with 17 bases between the two ends. DNA of the CDR3: TGCGCCAGCAGCCCATCGGGTGAGGGTAGGAATGAGCAGTTCTTC. Residues: CASSPSGEGRNEQFF.